This T cell receptor (beta chain) was identified in a study of cytomegalovirus exposure and HLA in healthy donors. Researchers ran the PCR with 60 Vbeta and 13 Jbeta primers. The repertoire was sequenced with immunoSEQ multiplex PCR; TCRdb's copy has only in-frame clones and lacks some. The sample has some 48,000 clones, around 82% seen once. Details on this clone: Its antigen is currently unknown.

With 3 bases clipped from V and 3 bases from J, the junction kept 4 bases outside the gene matches. The CDR3 length is 16 residues. The V gene's germline CDR1 is MDHEN and CDR2 SYDVKM. Findings and limits, study-wide: The study flagged around 150 TCR beta chains as cytomegalovirus-associated. Sequencing likely produced, as an artifact, a cluster of highly shared sequence variants. Prior analysis indicated that the majority of TCR beta V segments exhibited productivity approximately 87% or approximately 30% of the time.

Sequencing was performed on PBMCs. This rearrangement joins TRBV28 to TRBJ1-5; 11 positions match TRBD1. The clonotype originates from a man younger than 40 in good health and CMV-seropositive. The chain's CDR3 is CASSFRDRGNNQPQHF. The CDR3 region has the DNA TGTGCCAGCAGTTTCCGGGACAGGGGGAACAATCAGCCCCAGCATTTT.